Each of the 16 T cell receptor beta chains below was sequenced from the same sample in a study of long-term antiretroviral therapy in people with HIV (dated 2022 in TCRdb). The immunoSEQ hsTCRB v3.0 assay was used at survey level resolution for TRB variable region sequencing. TCRdb carries this immuneACCESS record with in-frame sequences only. Its versions omit some clonotypes, under half of them owing to an unresolved V gene in the studies checked, with the rest unexplained. The sample has 25,000 to 35,000 clones on record, less than 85% of them singletons. The ten largest clones add up to around 7.2% of the sample. The sequences come from unsorted PBMCs, collected 0.3 years after starting antiretroviral therapy. These receptors were collected from a middle-aged man with HIV.

This rearrangement joins TRBV4-2 to TRBJ1-6, with D unresolved. Per the germline V gene, CDR1 is LGHNA and CDR2 is YNFKEQ. The CDR3 spans 15 residues. Trimming removed 1 base at V and 2 bases at J, with 6 bases between. CDR3 residues: CASSQVDTYNSPLHF. DNA for the CDR3: TGTGCCAGCAGCCAAGTGGATACCTATAATTCACCCCTCCACTTT.

This clone was counted once. The chain combines TRBV7-9 with TRBJ2-5; D might be TRBD1 or TRBD2, each matching 7 bases. Germline V gene lookup returns CDR1 SEHNR and CDR2 FQNEAQ (reference sequence). Trimming removed 1 base from V and 4 bases from J, with 13 bases in between. This CDR3 has 15 amino acids. In nucleotides, the CDR3 is TGTGCCAGCAGCTTAGTTACAGGGGAGGGAGAGACCCAGTACTTC. Amino acid sequence: CASSLVTGEGETQYF.

The rearrangement links TRBV28 to TRBJ2-5; D is perhaps TRBD1 (6 bases). V shed 6 bases and J shed 3 bases, with 17 bases lying between them. The CDR3 totals 15 residues. Germline CDR1 MDHEN, CDR2 SYDVKM. Written as DNA, the CDR3 is TGTGCCAGCAGCCGCCTTTCAGGGGAAGAAGAGACCCAGTACTTC. Amino acids: CASSRLSGEEETQYF.

The chain has TRBV7-9 and TRBJ2-6, with D hard to call. Germline V CDR1 and CDR2: SEHNR, FQNEAQ (reference sequence). V was shortened by 2 bases and J by 0 bases, with 14 bases between the two germline ends. The CDR3 spans 18 residues. The CDR3 sequence: CASSLSQHKHSGANVLTF. The CDR3 DNA reads as TGTGCCAGCAGCTTATCGCAACATAAACACTCTGGGGCCAACGTCCTGACTTTC.

This clone showed up just a few times. This chain links TRBV27 with TRBJ1-5; no reliable D call. V shed 1 base and J shed 2 bases, with 9 bases lying between them. CDR1 and CDR2 (germline): MNHEY, SMNVEV (reference sequence). CDR3 size: 15 residues. CDR3: CASSLWGGGNQPQHF. The CDR3 nucleotides read TGTGCCAGCAGTTTATGGGGTGGTGGCAATCAGCCCCAGCATTTT.

This sequence joins TRBV18 and TRBJ2-5; 8 nucleotides agree with TRBD1. CDR1 and CDR2 (germline): KGHSH, LQKENI. The CDR3 runs 16 residues. Unmatched junction bases numbered 14, after V lost 6 bases and J lost 5 bases. The CDR3 nucleotides read TGTGCCAGCTCCGACGCCGATGACAGGGGCGGCGAGACCCAGTACTTC. It translates to CASSDADDRGGETQYF. Full variable domain (missing parts from reference TRBV18 and TRBJ2-5): NAGVMQNPRHLVRRRGQEARLRCSPMKGHSHVYWYRQLPEEGLKFMVYLQKENIIDESGMPKERFSAEFPKEGPSILRIQQVVRGDSAAYFCASSDADDRGGETQYFGPGTRLLVL.

The chain joins TRBV30 to TRBJ1-2; D remains ambiguous. Germline V gives CDR1 GTSNPN, CDR2 SVGIG (reference sequence). Trimming cost V 0 bases and J 1 base, with 12 bases left between them. The CDR3 spans 15 residues. CDR3 region: CAWSVVSDLNYGYTF. The CDR3 coding sequence is TGTGCCTGGAGTGTTGTGTCGGATCTTAACTATGGCTACACCTTC.

The rearrangement joins TRBV30 to TRBJ2-5; 8 bases fit TRBD2. CDR3 size: 16 residues. Per the germline V gene, CDR1 is GTSNPN and CDR2 is SVGIG (reference sequence). The junction had 7 bases not matched to a gene; V was cut back by 0 bases and J by 1 base. CDR3 bases: TGTGCCTGGAGTGTATTACCTAGCGGGTTCCAAGAGACCCAGTACTTC. This gives the protein CAWSVLPSGFQETQYF.

This chain connects TRBV9 to TRBJ1-2, with 10 bases that match TRBD1. J lost 4 bases, V lost 4 bases, and 13 bases had no gene match. CDR3 length: 17 amino acids. Germline V lookup: CDR1 SGDLS, CDR2 YYNGEE. The CDR3 loop reads CASSPPTGGGQAYGYTF. In nucleotides, the CDR3 is TGTGCCAGCAGCCCACCGACAGGGGGCGGACAGGCCTATGGCTACACCTTC.

This rearrangement joins TRBV27 to TRBJ2-3; possibly TRBD1 for D (6 bases). V dropped 7 bases and J dropped 0 bases, with 11 bases sitting between them. Germline V lookup: CDR1 MNHEY, CDR2 SMNVEV (reference sequence). The CDR3 runs to 14 residues. The CDR3 DNA reads as TGTGCCAGCACCAGGGGACGGAGCACAGATACGCAGTATTTT. Translating it yields CASTRGRSTDTQYF.

The chain joins TRBV27 to TRBJ2-7, with TRBD1 matching 7 bases. From germline, CDR1 is MNHEY and CDR2 SMNVEV (reference sequence). This CDR3 spans 15 amino acids. Unmatched junction bases numbered 7, after V lost 5 bases and J lost 0 bases. The CDR3, as DNA: TGTGCCAGCAGTAAACCGGGACAGAGCTCCTACGAGCAGTACTTC. Protein: CASSKPGQSSYEQYF.

This clone was detected only a few times. The chain is built from TRBV27 and TRBJ2-7, with 9 positions matching TRBD1. CDR3 length: 14 residues. Germline V gene lookup returns CDR1 MNHEY and CDR2 SMNVEV (reference sequence). Losses at the gene ends were 3 bases for V and 2 bases for J; bases not matched to a gene: 2. CDR3 residues: CASSFGQGTYEQYF. CDR3 nucleotides: TGTGCCAGCAGTTTTGGACAGGGGACCTACGAGCAGTACTTC.

This chain connects TRBV7-9 to TRBJ2-5; 7 bases map to TRBD2. The CDR3 sequence is 13 residues long. The trim removed 5 bases at V and 5 bases at J, leaving 5 bases unmatched. The germline gives CDR1 SEHNR, CDR2 FQNEAQ (reference sequence). CDR3 loop: CASSRAGVETQYF. CDR3 DNA sequence: TGTGCCAGCAGCCGGGCGGGGGTCGAGACCCAGTACTTC.

The gene calls are TRBV7-8 and TRBJ2-7; TRBD2 might be the D (7 bases). Germline V gene lookup returns CDR1 SGHVS and CDR2 FQNEAQ. The ends were cut back, 5 bases at V and 2 bases at J, with 19 bases in the middle. This CDR3 has 16 residues. CDR3 protein: CASSPKGGDATYEQYF. The CDR3 DNA reads as TGTGCCAGCAGCCCTAAAGGGGGGGACGCTACCTACGAGCAGTACTTC.

This chain uses TRBV25-1 with TRBJ1-3; D is unresolved. Germline V gene data show CDR1 as MGHDK and CDR2 as SYGVNS. The V and J ends lost 2 bases and 0 bases respectively, with 11 bases between them. The CDR3 is made up of 16 amino acids. CDR3: CASSERVLSSGNTIYF. The CDR3, as DNA: TGTGCCAGCAGTGAACGCGTCCTGAGCTCTGGAAACACCATATATTTT.

The rearrangement uses TRBV9 and TRBJ2-7; D unclear. This CDR3 is built from 12 residues. The germline V and J ends were trimmed by 0 bases and 6 bases, with 7 bases remaining between them. Germline V CDR1 and CDR2: SGDLS, YYNGEE. This chain's CDR3 is CASSVDGPEQYF. CDR3 DNA sequence: TGTGCCAGCAGCGTAGACGGGCCCGAGCAGTACTTC. The entire variable domain, with the rest obtained from reference TRBV9 and TRBJ2-7, is as follows: DSGVTQTPKHLITATGQRVTLRCSPRSGDLSVYWYQQSLDQGLQFLIQYYNGEERAKGNILERFSAQQFPDLHSELNLSSLELGDSALYFCASSVDGPEQYFGPGTRLTVT.